The 13 T cell receptor beta chains given below trace back to one sample, sequenced in a study of cytomegalovirus exposure and HLA in healthy donors. Sequenced by immunoSEQ multiplex PCR; TCRdb stores in-frame clones only, minus some. This table holds 100,000 to 150,000 clones, about nine tenths found once. The sequencing sample was made of PBMCs. Receptor source: a man aged 25 to 40 in good health and CMV-seronegative.

Here the CDR3 DNA reads TGTGCCAGCCGGACTAGCGGGAGCCCCGATGTAGATGAGCAGTTCTTC. Translated, it gives CASRTSGSPDVDEQFF. The chain joins TRBV5-4 to TRBJ2-1; 13 nucleotides match TRBD2. Losses at the gene ends were 7 bases for V and 8 bases for J; bases not matched to a gene: 12. The CDR3 length is 16 residues. Germline V lookup: CDR1 SGHNT, CDR2 YYREEE (reference sequence).

This chain connects TRBV6-1 to TRBJ2-7; 12 nucleotides align to TRBD2. Germline V gives CDR1 MNHNS, CDR2 SASEGT. This CDR3 comprises 17 residues. Trimming cost V 2 bases and J 7 bases; bases outside gene matches: 12. As DNA, the CDR3 is TGTGCCAGCAGTGAATCCGCTCTGACTAGCGGGAGTGGTGAGCAGTACTTC. Translation gives CASSESALTSGSGEQYF.

Written as DNA, the CDR3 is TGTGCCAGCTCAGACTCAGGGGTCTATGGCTACACCTTC. It translates to CASSDSGVYGYTF. This sequence joins TRBV18 and TRBJ1-2; tentative D call: TRBD1 (6 bases). Germline loops: CDR1 KGHSH, CDR2 LQKENI. V was clipped by 5 bases and J by 4 bases, with 11 bases between them. CDR3 length equals 13 residues.

The CDR3 DNA reads TGTGCCAGCAGCATAGCCGGACACTACAATGAGCAGTTCTTC. Protein product: CASSIAGHYNEQFF. The chain carries TRBV9 and TRBJ2-1; tentatively, D is TRBD1 (5 bases). This CDR3 is 14 amino acids long. V was shortened by 4 bases and J by 3 bases, with 11 bases between the two germline ends. Germline CDR1 is SGDLS and CDR2 is YYNGEE.

The V call is TRBV19, the J call TRBJ1-5, with a tentative D call TRBD1 (5 bases). CDR1 LNHDA and CDR2 SQIVND come from the germline V gene (reference sequence). Trimming pared 6 bases from V and 4 bases from J, leaving 10 bases between. The CDR3 loop spans 13 amino acids. This CDR3 is CASRRGGNQPQHF. The CDR3 DNA reads TGTGCCAGTAGGCGGGGGGGGAATCAGCCCCAGCATTTT.

V is TRBV15 and J is TRBJ2-3, with 11 nucleotides matching TRBD2. CDR1 LNHNV and CDR2 YYDKDF come from the germline V gene (reference sequence). The CDR3 sequence is 16 residues long. V gave up 0 bases and J gave up 8 bases; unmatched junction bases: 7. The CDR3 DNA is TGTGCCACCAGCAGAGATCTAGCGGGGGGATCCGGTACGCAGTATTTT. This encodes CATSRDLAGGSGTQYF.

The chain has TRBV6-5 and TRBJ1-1, with D perhaps TRBD1 (6 bases). The ends were cut back, 6 bases at V and 1 base at J, with 12 bases in the middle. There are 14 residues in the CDR3. In germline, CDR1 is MNHEY, CDR2 SVGAGI. The CDR3 reads CASRGLGGNTEAFF. In DNA form, the CDR3 reads TGTGCCAGCAGGGGATTAGGGGGGAACACTGAAGCTTTCTTT.

V is TRBV28 and J is TRBJ2-3, with unresolved D. Trimming took 4 bases from V and 2 from J, leaving 7 bases between them. The CDR3 length is 13 residues. Looked up from germline, CDR1 is MDHEN and CDR2 is SYDVKM. The CDR3: CASSSPNTDTQYF. CDR3 nucleotides: TGTGCCAGCAGTTCCCCAAACACAGATACGCAGTATTTT.

The chain uses TRBV5-4 and TRBJ1-2; D unresolved. V was cut by 1 base and J by 7 bases, with 14 bases left in between. The CDR3 runs 14 residues. Germline CDR1 SGHNT, CDR2 YYREEE (reference sequence). In nucleotides, the CDR3 is TGTGCCAGCAGCTTGTCGGGATCCCGCTTTGGCTACACCTTC. This encodes CASSLSGSRFGYTF.

The chain recombines TRBV6-1 with TRBJ1-1, with D possibly matching TRBD1 (6 bases). The germline V gene encodes CDR1 MNHNS and CDR2 SASEGT. The ends were cut back, 6 bases at V and 7 bases at J, with 12 bases in the middle. This CDR3 is 12 amino acids long. The CDR3 here is CASSWTAYEAFF. DNA of the CDR3: TGTGCCAGCAGCTGGACAGCTTATGAAGCTTTCTTT.

J is TRBJ1-1 and V is TRBV6-5; D perhaps matches TRBD1 (5 bases). CDR3 size: 12 residues. Looked up from germline, CDR1 is MNHEY and CDR2 is SVGAGI. The V end was cut by 6 bases, the J end by 4 bases, with 9 bases between. The CDR3 region is CASSPDSTEAFF. The CDR3 nucleotides read TGTGCCAGCAGCCCCGACAGCACTGAAGCTTTCTTT.

The chain has TRBV21-1 and TRBJ1-3. TRBV21-1 is a recognized pseudogene. The CDR3 has 17 amino acids. The CDR3 spells CASSSPLGGESGNTIYF. CDR3 in DNA: TGTGCCAGCAGCTCGCCCCTGGGAGGGGAGAGCGGAAACACCATATATTTT.

J is TRBJ2-1 and V is TRBV9; D gene ambiguous. Trimming shortened V by 1 base and J by 5 bases, and 13 bases separated the two germline ends. The germline CDR1 and CDR2 sequences are SGDLS and YYNGEE. This CDR3 has 15 amino acids. The CDR3 coding sequence is TGTGCCAGCAGCGTAAAAGGCGGAGCCGACAATGAGCAGTTCTTC. Protein product: CASSVKGGADNEQFF.